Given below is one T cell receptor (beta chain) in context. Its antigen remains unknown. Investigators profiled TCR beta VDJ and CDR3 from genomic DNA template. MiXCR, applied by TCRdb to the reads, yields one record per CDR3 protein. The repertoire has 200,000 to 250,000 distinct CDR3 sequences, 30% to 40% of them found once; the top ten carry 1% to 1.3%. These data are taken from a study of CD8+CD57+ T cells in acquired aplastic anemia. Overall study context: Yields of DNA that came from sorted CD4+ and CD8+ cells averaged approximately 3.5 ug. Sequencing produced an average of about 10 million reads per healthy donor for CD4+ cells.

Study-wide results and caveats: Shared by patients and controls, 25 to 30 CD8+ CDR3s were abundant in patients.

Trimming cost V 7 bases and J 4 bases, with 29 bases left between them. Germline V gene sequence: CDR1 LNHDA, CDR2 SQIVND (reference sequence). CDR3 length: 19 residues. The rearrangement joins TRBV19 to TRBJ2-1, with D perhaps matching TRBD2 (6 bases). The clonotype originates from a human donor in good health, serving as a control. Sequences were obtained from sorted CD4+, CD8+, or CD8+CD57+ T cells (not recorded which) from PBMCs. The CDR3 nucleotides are TGTGCCAGTATCTCGGAATACAGCCCGAATAAAGGGACTTACAATGAGCAGTTCTTC. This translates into CASISEYSPNKGTYNEQFF.